The present entry profiles one T cell receptor beta chain with its context. This sample was taken from a study of T cell responses to AZD1222 COVID-19 vaccine. This CDR3 region has 14 residues. Germline CDR1 is LGHNA and CDR2 is YSLEER. V was pared by 0 bases and J by 2 bases, with 5 bases between. Measured with immunoSEQ multiplex PCR; TCRdb has only the in-frame clones, and not every one. In the table there are under 20,000 clones, more than 70% of which are singletons. The starting material was peripheral blood, obtained 28 days after the second AZD1222 dose. The rearrangement joins TRBV4-3 to TRBJ1-3, with D uncertain. This TCR derives from an adult who received the AZD1222 COVID-19 vaccine. DNA of the CDR3: TGCGCCAGCAGCCAAGAAAGACCTGGAAACACCATATATTTT. Its protein is CASSQERPGNTIYF.